This T cell receptor (beta chain) was retrieved from a study of sequential checkpoint blockade in melanoma. At the level of the study: Maintenance nivolumab came after either treatment sequence.

Clones were sequenced by immunoSEQ multiplex PCR, and TCRdb holds only the in-frame ones, with some missing. Of around 12,000 clones listed, 74% are singletons. The CDR3 runs to 12 residues. The ends were cut back, 7 bases at V and 7 bases at J, with 13 bases in the middle. The germline V gene encodes CDR1 LGHNT and CDR2 FRNRAP. The treatment here: randomized to nivolumab then ipilimumab (arm A) or the reverse (arm B). No patient had prior DNA-damaging chemotherapy. Live CD3+CD8+ CD19− CD56− cells were sorted from PBMCs. The gene calls are TRBV12-5 and TRBJ1-1; no clear D gene. The specimen was CD8+ T cells sorted from blood (inferred from file names), collected from a patient given nivolumab and ipilimumab in sequence. The receptor was isolated from a human donor with melanoma. CDR3: CASESYPIEAFF. The CDR3 region has the DNA TGTGCTAGTGAGTCCTATCCTATTGAAGCTTTCTTT.